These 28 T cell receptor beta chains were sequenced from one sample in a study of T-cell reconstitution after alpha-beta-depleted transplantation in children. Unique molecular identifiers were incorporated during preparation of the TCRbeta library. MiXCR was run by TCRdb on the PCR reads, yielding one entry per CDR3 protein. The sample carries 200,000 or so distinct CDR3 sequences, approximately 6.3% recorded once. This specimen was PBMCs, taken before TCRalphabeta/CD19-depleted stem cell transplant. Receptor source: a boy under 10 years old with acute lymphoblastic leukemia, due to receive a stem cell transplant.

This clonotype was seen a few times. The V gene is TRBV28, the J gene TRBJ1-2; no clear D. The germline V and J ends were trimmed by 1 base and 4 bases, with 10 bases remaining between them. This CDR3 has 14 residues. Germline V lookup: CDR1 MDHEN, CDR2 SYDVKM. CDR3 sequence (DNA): TGTGCCAGCAGTTTATCCGAAGCAATCTATGGCTACACCTTC. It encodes CASSLSEAIYGYTF.

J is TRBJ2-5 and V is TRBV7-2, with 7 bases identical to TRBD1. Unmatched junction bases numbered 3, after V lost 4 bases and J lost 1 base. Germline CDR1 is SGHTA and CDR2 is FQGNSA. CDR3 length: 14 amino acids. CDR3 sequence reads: CASSSGTVQETQYF. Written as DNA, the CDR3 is TGTGCCAGCAGCTCCGGGACAGTCCAAGAGACCCAGTACTTC.

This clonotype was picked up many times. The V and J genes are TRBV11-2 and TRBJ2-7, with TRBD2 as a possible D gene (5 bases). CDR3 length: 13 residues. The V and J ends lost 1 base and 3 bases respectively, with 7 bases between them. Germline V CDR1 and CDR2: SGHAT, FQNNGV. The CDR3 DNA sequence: TGTGCCAGCAGCTTAGCCACTAGCTACGAGCAGTACTTC. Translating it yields CASSLATSYEQYF.

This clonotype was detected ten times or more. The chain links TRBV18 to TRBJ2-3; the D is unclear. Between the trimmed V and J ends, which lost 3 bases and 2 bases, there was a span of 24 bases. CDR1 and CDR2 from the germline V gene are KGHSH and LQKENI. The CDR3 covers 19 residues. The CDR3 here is CASSPIRLVGLMDTDTQYF. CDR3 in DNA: TGTGCCAGCTCACCGATCCGCCTGGTAGGGCTTATGGACACAGATACGCAGTATTTT. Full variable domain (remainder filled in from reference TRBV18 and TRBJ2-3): NAGVMQNPRHLVRRRGQEARLRCSPMKGHSHVYWYRQLPEEGLKFMVYLQKENIIDESGMPKERFSAEFPKEGPSILRIQQVVRGDSAAYFCASSPIRLVGLMDTDTQYFGPGTRLTVL.

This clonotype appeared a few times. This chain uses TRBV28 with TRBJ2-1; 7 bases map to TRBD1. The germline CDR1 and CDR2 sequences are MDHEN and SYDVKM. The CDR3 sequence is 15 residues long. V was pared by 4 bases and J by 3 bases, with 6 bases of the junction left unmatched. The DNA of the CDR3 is TGTGCCAGCAGTTCGACAGGGATGAGCTACAATGAGCAGTTCTTC. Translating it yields CASSSTGMSYNEQFF.

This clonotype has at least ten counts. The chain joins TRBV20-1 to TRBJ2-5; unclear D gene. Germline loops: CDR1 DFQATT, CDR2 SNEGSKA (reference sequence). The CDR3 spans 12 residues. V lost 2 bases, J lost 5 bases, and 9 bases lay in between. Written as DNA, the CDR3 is TGCAGTGCTAGAAGCAGCTCTGAGACCCAGTACTTC. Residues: CSARSSSETQYF.

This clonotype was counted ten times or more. The CDR3 sequence: CASSLTGRNTGELFF. DNA for the CDR3: TGTGCCAGCAGCCTGACAGGCCGGAACACCGGGGAGCTGTTTTTT. V and J are TRBV5-4 and TRBJ2-2, with D perhaps TRBD1 (6 bases). This CDR3 spans 15 amino acids. Per the germline V gene, CDR1 is SGHNT and CDR2 is YYREEE (reference sequence). V lost 4 bases, J lost 1 base, and 11 bases lay in between.

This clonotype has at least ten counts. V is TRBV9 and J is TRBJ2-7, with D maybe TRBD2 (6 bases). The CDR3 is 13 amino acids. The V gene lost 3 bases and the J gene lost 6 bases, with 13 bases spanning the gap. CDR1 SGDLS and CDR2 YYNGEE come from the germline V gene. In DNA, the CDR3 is TGTGCCAGCAGCGACGGGGGTGGCTCCGAGCAGTACTTC. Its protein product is CASSDGGGSEQYF.

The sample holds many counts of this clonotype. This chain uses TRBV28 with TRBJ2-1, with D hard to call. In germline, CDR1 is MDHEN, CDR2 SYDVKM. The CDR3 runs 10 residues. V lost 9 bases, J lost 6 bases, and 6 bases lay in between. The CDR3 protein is CASGGNEQFF. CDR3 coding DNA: TGTGCCAGTGGCGGCAATGAGCAGTTCTTC.

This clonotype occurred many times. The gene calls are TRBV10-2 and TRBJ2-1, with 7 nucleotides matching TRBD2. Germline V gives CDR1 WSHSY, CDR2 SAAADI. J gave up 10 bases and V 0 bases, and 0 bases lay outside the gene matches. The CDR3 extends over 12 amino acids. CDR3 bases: TGCGCCAGCAGTGAGTCGGGGGGGGAGCAGTTCTTC. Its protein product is CASSESGGEQFF.

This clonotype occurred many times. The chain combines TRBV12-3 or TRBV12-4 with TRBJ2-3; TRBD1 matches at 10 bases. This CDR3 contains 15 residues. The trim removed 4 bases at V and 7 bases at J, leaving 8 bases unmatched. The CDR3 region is CASSSDGTGVHTQYF. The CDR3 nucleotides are TGTGCCAGCAGTTCCGACGGGACAGGGGTACATACGCAGTATTTT.

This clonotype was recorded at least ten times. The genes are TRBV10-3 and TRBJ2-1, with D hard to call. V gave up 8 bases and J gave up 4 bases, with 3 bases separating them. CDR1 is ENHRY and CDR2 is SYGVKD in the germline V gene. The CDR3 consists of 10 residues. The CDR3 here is CAIGYNEQFF. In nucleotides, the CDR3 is TGTGCCATCGGGTACAATGAGCAGTTCTTC.

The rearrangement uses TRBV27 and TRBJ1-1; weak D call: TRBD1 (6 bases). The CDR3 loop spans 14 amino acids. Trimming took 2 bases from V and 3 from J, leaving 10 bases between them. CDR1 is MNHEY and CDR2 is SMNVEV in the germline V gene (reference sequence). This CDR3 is CASSLRGAYTEAFF. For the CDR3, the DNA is TGTGCCAGCAGTTTAAGGGGGGCCTACACTGAAGCTTTCTTT.

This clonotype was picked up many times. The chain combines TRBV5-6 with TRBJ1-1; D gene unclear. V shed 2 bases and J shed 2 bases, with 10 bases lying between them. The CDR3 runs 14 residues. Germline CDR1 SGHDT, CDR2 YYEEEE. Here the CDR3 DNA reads TGTGCCAGCAGCTTCCTGATACCAAACACTGAAGCTTTCTTT. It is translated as CASSFLIPNTEAFF.

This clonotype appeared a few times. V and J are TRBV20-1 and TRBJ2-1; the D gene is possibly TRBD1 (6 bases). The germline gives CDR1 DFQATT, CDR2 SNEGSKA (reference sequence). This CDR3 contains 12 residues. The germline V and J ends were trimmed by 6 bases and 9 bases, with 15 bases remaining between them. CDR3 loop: CSAYGQSAEQFF. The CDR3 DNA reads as TGCAGTGCCTACGGACAGTCGGCTGAGCAGTTCTTC.

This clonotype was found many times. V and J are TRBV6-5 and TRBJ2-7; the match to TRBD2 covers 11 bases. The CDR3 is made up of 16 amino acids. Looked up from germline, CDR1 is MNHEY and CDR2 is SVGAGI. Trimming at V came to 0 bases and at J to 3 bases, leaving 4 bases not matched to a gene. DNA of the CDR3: TGTGCCAGCAGTTACTCGGAAACTAGCGGGGGCTACGAGCAGTACTTC. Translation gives CASSYSETSGGYEQYF.

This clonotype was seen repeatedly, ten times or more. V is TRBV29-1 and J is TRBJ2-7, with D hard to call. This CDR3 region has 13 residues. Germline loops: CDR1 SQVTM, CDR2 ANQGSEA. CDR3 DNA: TGCACCCCTTCCCGGGTGAGGAGCTACGAGCAGTACTTC. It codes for CTPSRVRSYEQYF.

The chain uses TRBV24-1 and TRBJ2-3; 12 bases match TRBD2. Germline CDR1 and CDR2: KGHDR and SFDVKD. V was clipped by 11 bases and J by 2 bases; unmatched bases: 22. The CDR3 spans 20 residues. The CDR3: CASAGTADLAGGTLTDTQYF. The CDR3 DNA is TGTGCCAGCGCGGGGACAGCGGATCTAGCGGGGGGGACCCTCACAGATACGCAGTATTTT.

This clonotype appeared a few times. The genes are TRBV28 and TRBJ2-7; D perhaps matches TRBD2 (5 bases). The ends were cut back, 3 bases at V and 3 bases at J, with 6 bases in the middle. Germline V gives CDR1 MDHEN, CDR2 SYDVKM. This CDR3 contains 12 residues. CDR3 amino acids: CASSLRVYEQYF. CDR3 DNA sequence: TGTGCCAGCAGTTTGAGGGTCTACGAGCAGTACTTC. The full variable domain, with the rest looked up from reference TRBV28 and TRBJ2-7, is DVKVTQSSRYLVKRTGEKVFLECVQDMDHENMFWYRQDPGLGLRLIYFSYDVKMKEKGDIPEGYSVSREKKERFSLILESASTNQTSMYLCASSLRVYEQYFGPGTRLTVT.

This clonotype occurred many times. CDR3 in amino acids: CASSLSPTSDTDTQYF. The CDR3 coding sequence is TGCGCCAGCAGCTTGTCTCCTACTAGCGACACAGATACGCAGTATTTT. This sequence joins TRBV5-1 and TRBJ2-3; 7 nucleotides match TRBD2. In germline, CDR1 is SGHRS, CDR2 YFSETQ. J gave up 2 bases and V 1 base, and 7 bases lay outside the gene matches. The CDR3 consists of 16 residues.

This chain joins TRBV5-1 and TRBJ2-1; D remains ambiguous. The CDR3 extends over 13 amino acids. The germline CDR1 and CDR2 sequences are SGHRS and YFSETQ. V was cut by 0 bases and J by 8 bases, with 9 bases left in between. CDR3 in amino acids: CASSLAAEYEQFF. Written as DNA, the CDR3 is TGCGCCAGCAGCTTGGCCGCGGAATATGAGCAGTTCTTC.

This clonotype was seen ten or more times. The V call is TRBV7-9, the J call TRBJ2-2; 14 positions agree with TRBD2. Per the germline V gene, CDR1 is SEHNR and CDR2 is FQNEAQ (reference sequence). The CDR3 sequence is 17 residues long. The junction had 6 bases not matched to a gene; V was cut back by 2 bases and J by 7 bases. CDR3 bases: TGTGCCAGCAGCTTACGGGGGACTAGCGGGAGACACGGGGAGCTGTTTTTT. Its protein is CASSLRGTSGRHGELFF. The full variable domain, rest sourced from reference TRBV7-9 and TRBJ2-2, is DTGVSQNPRHKITKRGQNVTFRCDPISEHNRLYWYRQTLGQGPEFLTYFQNEAQLEKSRLLSDRFSAERPKGSFSTLEIQRTEQGDSAMYLCASSLRGTSGRHGELFFGEGSRLTVL.

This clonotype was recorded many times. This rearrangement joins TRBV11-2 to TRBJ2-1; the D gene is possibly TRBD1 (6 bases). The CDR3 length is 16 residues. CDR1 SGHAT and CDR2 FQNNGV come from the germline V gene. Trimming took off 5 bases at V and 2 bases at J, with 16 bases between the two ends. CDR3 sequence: CASSADLGATYNEQFF. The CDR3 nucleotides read TGTGCCAGCAGCGCGGATCTGGGGGCAACCTACAATGAGCAGTTCTTC.

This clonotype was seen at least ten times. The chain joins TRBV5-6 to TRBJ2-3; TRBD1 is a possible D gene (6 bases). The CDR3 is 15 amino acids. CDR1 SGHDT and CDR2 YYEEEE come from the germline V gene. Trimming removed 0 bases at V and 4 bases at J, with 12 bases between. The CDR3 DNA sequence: TGTGCCAGCAGCTTGGCCAAACAGGGCGCAGATACGCAGTATTTT. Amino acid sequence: CASSLAKQGADTQYF. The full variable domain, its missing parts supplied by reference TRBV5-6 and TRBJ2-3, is DAGVTQSPTHLIKTRGQQVTLRCSPKSGHDTVSWYQQALGQGPQFIFQYYEEEERQRGNFPDRFSGHQFPNYSSELNVNALLLGDSALYLCASSLAKQGADTQYFGPGTRLTVL.

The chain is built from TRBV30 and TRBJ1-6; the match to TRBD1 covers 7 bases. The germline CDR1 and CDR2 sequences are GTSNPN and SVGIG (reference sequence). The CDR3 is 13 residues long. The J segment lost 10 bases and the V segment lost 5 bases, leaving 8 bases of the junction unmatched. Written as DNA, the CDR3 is TGTGCCTGGGGACAGGAGGGGACATCACCCCTCCACTTT. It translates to CAWGQEGTSPLHF.

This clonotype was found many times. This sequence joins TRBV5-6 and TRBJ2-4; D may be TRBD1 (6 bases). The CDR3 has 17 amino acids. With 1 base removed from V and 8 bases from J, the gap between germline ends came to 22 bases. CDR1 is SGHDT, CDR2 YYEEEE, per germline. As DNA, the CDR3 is TGTGCCAGCAGCTTGTTAAGTTTCCGGACAGCCAGGGACATTCAGTACTTC. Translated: CASSLLSFRTARDIQYF.

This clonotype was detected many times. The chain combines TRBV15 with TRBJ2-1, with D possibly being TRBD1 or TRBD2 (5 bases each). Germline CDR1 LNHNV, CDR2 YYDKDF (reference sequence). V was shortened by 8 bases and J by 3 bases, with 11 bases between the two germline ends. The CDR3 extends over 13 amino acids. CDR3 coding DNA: TGTGCCACCCGAGGGGTGGTCTACAATGAGCAGTTCTTC. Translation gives CATRGVVYNEQFF.

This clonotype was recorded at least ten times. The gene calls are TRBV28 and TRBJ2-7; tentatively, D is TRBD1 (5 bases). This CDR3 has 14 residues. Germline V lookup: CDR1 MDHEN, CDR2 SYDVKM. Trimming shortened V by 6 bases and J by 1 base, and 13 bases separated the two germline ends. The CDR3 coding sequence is TGTGCCAGCAGAAACAGGATAGGGTCCTACGAGCAGTACTTC. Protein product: CASRNRIGSYEQYF.